Listed here is a single T cell receptor beta chain. Its antigen is not identified. Sequencing was performed with immunoSEQ multiplex PCR; in TCRdb, only in-frame clones are kept and a portion is missing. This table holds 75,000 to 100,000 clones, 90% found once. The CDR3 totals 13 residues. The V and J ends lost 2 bases and 5 bases respectively, with 9 bases between them. The germline V gene has CDR1 SGHTA and CDR2 FQGTGA. This specimen comes from a study of OX40 agonist ivuxolimab in advanced cancers. Whole-study context: The study enrolled dose-escalation patients with hepatocellular carcinoma, melanoma, renal cell or head and neck cancer.

Study-wide findings and caveats: Clonal expansion among partial responders at 0.1-3.0 mg/kg ranked near the lowest.

The TCR comes from an adult with an advanced solid tumor such as melanoma, head and neck, liver or kidney cancer. This material consisted of CD4+ or CD8+ T cells sorted from blood, taken in a trial of the OX40 agonist ivuxolimab. J is TRBJ1-1 and V is TRBV7-3; D remains unclear. DNA for the CDR3: TGTGCCAGCAGCTTAGGGAGGTGGACTGAAGCTTTCTTT. This gives the protein CASSLGRWTEAFF.